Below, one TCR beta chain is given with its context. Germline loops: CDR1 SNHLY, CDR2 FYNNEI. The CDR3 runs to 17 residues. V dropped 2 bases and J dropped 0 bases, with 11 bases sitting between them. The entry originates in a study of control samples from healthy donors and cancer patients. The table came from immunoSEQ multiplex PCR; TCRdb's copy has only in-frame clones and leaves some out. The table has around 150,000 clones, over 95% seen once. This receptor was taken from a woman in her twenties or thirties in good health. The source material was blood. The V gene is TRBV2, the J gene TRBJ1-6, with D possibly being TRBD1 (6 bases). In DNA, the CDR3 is TGTGCCAGCAGTGAAACAGGGTTAAGCTCCTATAATTCACCCCTCCACTTT. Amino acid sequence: CASSETGLSSYNSPLHF. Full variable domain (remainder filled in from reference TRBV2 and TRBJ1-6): EPEVTQTPSHQVTQMGQEVILRCVPISNHLYFYWYRQILGQKVEFLVSFYNNEISEKSEIFDDQFSVERPDGSNFTLKIRSTKLEDSAMYFCASSETGLSSYNSPLHFGNGTRLTVT.